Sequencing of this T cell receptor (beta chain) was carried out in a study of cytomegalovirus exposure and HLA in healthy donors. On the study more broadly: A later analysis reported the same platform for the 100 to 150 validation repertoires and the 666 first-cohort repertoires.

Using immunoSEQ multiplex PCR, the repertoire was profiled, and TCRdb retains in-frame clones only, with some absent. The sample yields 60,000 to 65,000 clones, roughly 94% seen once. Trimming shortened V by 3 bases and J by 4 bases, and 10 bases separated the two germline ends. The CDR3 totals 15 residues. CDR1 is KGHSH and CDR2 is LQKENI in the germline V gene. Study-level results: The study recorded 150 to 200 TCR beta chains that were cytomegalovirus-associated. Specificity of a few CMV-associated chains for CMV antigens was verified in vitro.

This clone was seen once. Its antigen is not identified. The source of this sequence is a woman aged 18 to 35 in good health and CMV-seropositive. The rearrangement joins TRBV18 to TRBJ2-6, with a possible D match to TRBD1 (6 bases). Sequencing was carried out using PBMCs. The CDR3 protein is CASSPQGKGANVLTF. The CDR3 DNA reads TGTGCCAGCTCACCGCAGGGGAAGGGGGCCAACGTCCTGACTTTC.